What follows are 11 T cell receptor beta chains derived from one specimen sequenced in a study of metastatic and nonmetastatic thyroid tumors. None of the patients had undergone any treatment ahead of thyroid surgery. Using MiXCR, TCRdb re-called clones from the PCR reads. Here the sample spans about 15,000 clones, approximately 30% being singletons. Sequencing was performed on tumor tissue. The receptor source for this set is a male donor with papillary thyroid cancer or a benign thyroid nodule (not recorded which). Some clones in this sample may be carry-over from other donors' samples.

At least ten counts were recorded for this clone. The chain couples TRBV11-3 to TRBJ2-7; 7 bases map to TRBD2. The CDR3 loop spans 13 amino acids. V shed 3 bases, J shed 1 base, and the junction held 0 bases outside the gene matches. The germline CDR1 and CDR2 sequences are SGHNT and YENEEA. CDR3 loop: CASSFGRSYEQYF. The CDR3 DNA sequence: TGTGCCAGCAGCTTCGGGAGGTCCTACGAGCAGTACTTC.

V usage is TRBV18 and J usage is TRBJ2-6; unclear D gene. The CDR3 has 14 amino acids. V was cut by 7 bases and J by 8 bases, with 15 bases left in between. Per the germline V gene, CDR1 is KGHSH and CDR2 is LQKENI. The DNA of the CDR3 is TGTGCCAGCTTCCTCAGAGAGGTTCCCAACGTCCTGACTTTC. Protein product: CASFLREVPNVLTF.

Judged by abundance, this clone is medium-sized (0.01 to 0.1%). The chain combines TRBV9 with TRBJ2-7; a weak D match, TRBD2 (6 bases). V dropped 4 bases and J dropped 6 bases, with 11 bases sitting between them. CDR1 SGDLS and CDR2 YYNGEE come from the germline V gene. CDR3 size: 12 residues. CDR3 sequence: CASSSGAGEQYF. The CDR3 nucleotides read TGTGCCAGCAGCTCGGGAGCGGGCGAGCAGTACTTC.

In its sample, this clone is medium-sized. The rearrangement links TRBV12-3 or TRBV12-4 to TRBJ2-5; D call uncertain. The germline V and J ends were trimmed by 6 bases and 1 base, with 12 bases remaining between them. This CDR3 is built from 14 residues. The CDR3 DNA reads TGTGCCAGCAGCCTCGGACGGATCCAAGAGACCCAGTACTTC. Amino acids: CASSLGRIQETQYF.

This clone came up many times. J is TRBJ2-7 and V is TRBV20-1, with 12 bases fitting TRBD2. Germline V gene sequence: CDR1 DFQATT, CDR2 SNEGSKA (reference sequence). With V trimmed by 5 bases and J by 2 bases, 4 bases remained unmatched. CDR3 size: 14 residues. CDR3 amino acids: CSAGASGGAYEQYF. The CDR3 nucleotides read TGCAGTGCTGGGGCTAGCGGGGGGGCCTACGAGCAGTACTTC.

Points on this clone: The junction shows a germline mismatch at one end, possibly a read error. The V and J genes are TRBV20-1 and TRBJ2-7; tentatively, D is TRBD2 (6 bases). The CDR3 sequence is 14 residues long. Per the germline V gene, CDR1 is DFQATT and CDR2 is SNEGSKA (reference sequence). CDR3 protein: CSARGKGKDYEQYF. For the CDR3, the DNA is TGCAGTGCTAGAGGTAAAGGGAAGGACTACGAGCAGTACTTT.

V and J are TRBV6-6 and TRBJ2-4; no firm D call. CDR1 MNHNY and CDR2 SVGAGI come from the germline V gene (reference sequence). CDR3 size: 13 residues. V lost 6 bases and J 5 bases, leaving 11 bases between the germline ends. This CDR3 is CASSLFTENIQYF. The CDR3 DNA reads TGTGCCAGCAGCCTATTTACCGAAAACATTCAGTACTTC.

This clone was seen many times. The sample carries other DNA sequences with the same CDR3. V usage is TRBV28 and J usage is TRBJ2-4; D possibly matches TRBD1 or TRBD2 (5 bases each). Germline assignment: CDR1 MDHEN and CDR2 SYDVKM. The CDR3 runs 16 residues. The V end lost 5 bases, the J end lost 4 bases, and 18 bases lay between the germline ends. CDR3 in DNA: TGTGCCAGCAGTATCCTCGGGACCGAGACTAAAAACATTCAGTACTTC. It yields the protein CASSILGTETKNIQYF.

This clone is deemed medium-sized. V gene TRBV11-3 combines with J gene TRBJ2-7; D is unresolved. V dropped 6 bases and J dropped 6 bases, with 12 bases sitting between them. The germline V gene has CDR1 SGHNT and CDR2 YENEEA. The CDR3 totals 12 residues. CDR3 in amino acids: CASSWVVGEQYF. The CDR3 DNA reads TGTGCCAGCAGTTGGGTGGTGGGCGAGCAGTACTTC. Complete variable domain (other parts from reference TRBV11-3 and TRBJ2-7): EAGVVQSPRYKIIEKKQPVAFWCNPISGHNTLYWYLQNLGQGPELLIRYENEEAVDDSQLPKDRFSAERLKGVDSTLKIQPAELGDSAVYLCASSWVVGEQYFGPGTRLTVT.

By sample share, this clone is medium-sized. The gene calls are TRBV28 and TRBJ2-7, with D possibly matching TRBD1 (6 bases). The CDR3 has 14 amino acids. Trimming removed 6 bases from V and 7 bases from J, with 19 bases in between. Germline CDR1 is MDHEN and CDR2 is SYDVKM. Here the CDR3 DNA reads TGTGCCAGCAGGTTCGACAGGAACGGAGGAGAGCAGTACTTC. Its translation is CASRFDRNGGEQYF.

This clone has at least ten counts. The chain carries TRBV6-1 and TRBJ2-1; TRBD2 agrees at 9 bases. V lost 3 bases to trimming and J lost 7 bases; unmatched junction nucleotides: 4. Germline CDR1 reads MNHNS; CDR2 reads SASEGT. The CDR3 sequence is 14 residues long. CDR3 protein: CASSELAGRNEQFF. In DNA form, the CDR3 reads TGTGCCAGCAGTGAGCTAGCGGGGAGGAATGAGCAGTTCTTC.